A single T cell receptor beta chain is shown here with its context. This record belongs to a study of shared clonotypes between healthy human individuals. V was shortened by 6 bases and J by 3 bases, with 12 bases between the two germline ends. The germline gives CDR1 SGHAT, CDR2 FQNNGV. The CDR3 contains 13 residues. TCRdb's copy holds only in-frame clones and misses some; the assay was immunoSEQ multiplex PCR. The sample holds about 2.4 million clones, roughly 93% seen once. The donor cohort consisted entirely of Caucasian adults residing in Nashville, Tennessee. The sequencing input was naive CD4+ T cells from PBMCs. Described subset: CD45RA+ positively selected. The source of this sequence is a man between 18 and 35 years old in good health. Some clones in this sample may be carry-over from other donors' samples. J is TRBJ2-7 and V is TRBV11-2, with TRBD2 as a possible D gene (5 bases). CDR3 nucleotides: TGTGCCAGCAGGCTCGGGGAGTACTACGAGCAGTACTTC. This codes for CASRLGEYYEQYF. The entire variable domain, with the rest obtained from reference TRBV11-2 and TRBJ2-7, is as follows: EAGVAQSPRYKIIEKRQSVAFWCNPISGHATLYWYQQILGQGPKLLIQFQNNGVVDDSQLPKDRFSAERLKGVDSTLKIQPAKLEDSAVYLCASRLGEYYEQYFGPGTRLTVT.